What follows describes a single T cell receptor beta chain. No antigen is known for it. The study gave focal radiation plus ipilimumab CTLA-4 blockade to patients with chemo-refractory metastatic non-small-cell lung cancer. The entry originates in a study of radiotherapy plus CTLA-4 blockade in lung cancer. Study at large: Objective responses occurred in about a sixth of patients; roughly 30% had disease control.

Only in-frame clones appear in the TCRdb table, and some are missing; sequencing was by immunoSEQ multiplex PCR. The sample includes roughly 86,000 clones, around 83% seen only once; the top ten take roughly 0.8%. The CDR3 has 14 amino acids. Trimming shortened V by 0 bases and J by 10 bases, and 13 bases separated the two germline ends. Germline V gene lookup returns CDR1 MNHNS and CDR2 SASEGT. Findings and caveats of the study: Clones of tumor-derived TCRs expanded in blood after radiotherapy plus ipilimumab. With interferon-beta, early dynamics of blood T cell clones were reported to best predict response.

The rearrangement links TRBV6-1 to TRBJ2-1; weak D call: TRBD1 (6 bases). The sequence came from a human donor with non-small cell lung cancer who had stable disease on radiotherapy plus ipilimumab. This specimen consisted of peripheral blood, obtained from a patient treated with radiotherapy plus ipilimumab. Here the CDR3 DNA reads TGTGCCAGCAGTGAAGCCTTAGTTAGGGGGGAGCAGTTCTTC. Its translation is CASSEALVRGEQFF.